These 18 T cell receptor beta chains were all obtained from the same sample, sequenced in a study of blood T cell repertoires in COVID-19. Method: immunoSEQ multiplex PCR; TCRdb's copy keeps in-frame clones and lacks some. The repertoire holds 250,000 to 400,000 clones, with more than 90% as singletons. Sequencing input: PBMCs or T cells enriched from blood (not recorded which). These receptor sequences come from a man aged 55 to 69 who had recovered from COVID-19.

This rearrangement joins TRBV2 to TRBJ2-3; D possibly corresponds to TRBD2 (6 bases). Trimming shortened V by 8 bases and J by 6 bases, and 15 bases separated the two germline ends. The germline V gene has CDR1 SNHLY and CDR2 FYNNEI. This CDR3 has 13 amino acids. CDR3 bases: TGTGCCAGCGGGGCCCATCGGGGGGATACGCAGTATTTT. Protein product: CASGAHRGDTQYF.

The chain recombines TRBV18 with TRBJ2-1; D is ambiguous. The CDR3 is 15 amino acids. Trimming stripped 4 bases from V and 7 bases from J, with 17 bases between. Germline-derived CDR1 and CDR2 are KGHSH and LQKENI. CDR3 sequence: CASSRRNAELNEQFF. The CDR3 DNA sequence: TGTGCCAGCTCACGACGGAATGCCGAACTAAATGAGCAGTTCTTC.

Only one count was recorded for this clone. V usage is TRBV10-3 and J usage is TRBJ1-6; 9 nucleotides match TRBD1. This CDR3 region has 15 residues. Germline CDR1 and CDR2: ENHRY and SYGVKD. Unmatched junction bases numbered 4, after V lost 3 bases and J lost 7 bases. CDR3 DNA: TGTGCCATCAGTGAAATTGGACAGGGGAATTCACCCCTCCACTTT. The encoded protein is CAISEIGQGNSPLHF.

The rearrangement uses TRBV11-2 and TRBJ1-2; 7 nucleotides match TRBD1. This CDR3 has 14 residues. V was pared by 4 bases and J by 8 bases, with 10 bases of the junction left unmatched. Germline CDR1 reads SGHAT; CDR2 reads FQNNGV. The CDR3 loop reads CASSSSRTGQGYTF. The CDR3 nucleotides read TGTGCCAGCAGCTCGAGCAGGACAGGACAAGGCTACACCTTC.

The chain is built from TRBV30 and TRBJ2-5; TRBD1 matches 7 bases. Germline values: CDR1 GTSNPN, CDR2 SVGIG (reference sequence). The CDR3 consists of 17 residues. V gave up 4 bases and J gave up 7 bases; unmatched junction bases: 21. DNA for the CDR3: TGTGCCTGGACCCCCGAAGGCTGGGACAGAGTTGTTGGGACCCAGTACTTC. It yields the protein CAWTPEGWDRVVGTQYF.

The V gene is TRBV5-4, the J gene TRBJ2-1, with a tentative D call TRBD2 (5 bases). Germline V CDR1 and CDR2: SGHNT, YYREEE (reference sequence). CDR3 size: 15 residues. V dropped 1 base and J dropped 4 bases, with 12 bases sitting between them. CDR3 bases: TGTGCCAGCAGCTTGTGGGGAGAAAGGTACAATGAGCAGTTCTTC. Residues: CASSLWGERYNEQFF.

The chain combines TRBV24-1 with TRBJ2-2; 12 bases are shared with TRBD2. The junction had 5 bases not matched to a gene; V was cut back by 9 bases and J by 7 bases. The length of the CDR3 is 14 residues. Germline loops: CDR1 KGHDR, CDR2 SFDVKD. CDR3 DNA: TGTGCCACCTCAACTAGCGGGAGGCACGGGGAGCTGTTTTTT. It translates to CATSTSGRHGELFF.

The CDR3 loop is CASSLERGSVTEAFF. The CDR3 bases are TGTGCCAGCAGTCTGGAGAGGGGGTCGGTAACTGAAGCTTTCTTT. V and J are TRBV11-2 and TRBJ1-1; possible D gene TRBD1, 6 bases. Germline V gene data show CDR1 as SGHAT and CDR2 as FQNNGV. Trimming pared 6 bases from V and 5 bases from J, leaving 19 bases between. CDR3 size: 15 residues.

This chain uses TRBV27 with TRBJ2-1, with 7 bases fitting TRBD2. The V and J ends lost 0 bases and 7 bases, in that order; junction bases with no gene match: 12. Germline CDR1 reads MNHEY; CDR2 reads SMNVEV (reference sequence). The length of the CDR3 is 17 residues. The CDR3, as DNA: TGTGCCAGCAGTTTATCGGGTTGGGGAGGGCCGGGGAATGAGCAGTTCTTC. This sequence encodes CASSLSGWGGPGNEQFF.

This CDR3 reads CASRGRGAGTEAFF. CDR3 in DNA: TGCGCCAGCAGGGGTCGGGGCGCGGGGACTGAAGCTTTCTTT. This chain joins TRBV5-1 and TRBJ1-1; D may be TRBD1 (5 bases). There are 14 residues in the CDR3. V was pared by 5 bases and J by 5 bases, with 16 bases between. From germline, CDR1 is SGHRS and CDR2 YFSETQ.

This rearrangement joins TRBV6-5 to TRBJ1-1; D is unresolved. CDR3 length equals 12 residues. From germline, CDR1 is MNHEY and CDR2 SVGAGI. V lost 5 bases to trimming and J lost 6 bases, with 10 bases between them. This CDR3 is CASSTPGSEAFF. CDR3 bases: TGTGCCAGCAGTACCCCCGGGTCTGAAGCTTTCTTT.

The chain recombines TRBV7-2 with TRBJ2-2; 8 nucleotides align to TRBD1. CDR3 length: 15 residues. Germline values: CDR1 SGHTA, CDR2 FQGNSA. V was clipped by 5 bases and J by 4 bases; unmatched bases: 6. The DNA of the CDR3 is TGTGCCAGCAGCACTCGGACAGGGAGCACCGGGGAGCTGTTTTTT. Its translation is CASSTRTGSTGELFF. Combining the CDR3 with reference TRBV7-2 and TRBJ2-2 gives the whole variable domain GAGVSQSPSNKVTEKGKDVELRCDPISGHTALYWYRQSLGQGLEFLIYFQGNSAPDKSGLPSDRFSAERTGGSVSTLTIQRTQQEDSAVYLCASSTRTGSTGELFFGEGSRLTVL.

The chain uses TRBV5-4 and TRBJ2-7; 12 nucleotides agree with TRBD2. The J segment lost 4 bases and the V segment lost 2 bases, leaving 1 base of the junction unmatched. CDR3 length: 14 residues. Germline CDR1 and CDR2: SGHNT and YYREEE (reference sequence). The CDR3 region is CASSFGTSGYEQYF. The CDR3 coding sequence is TGTGCCAGCAGCTTCGGGACTAGCGGGTACGAGCAGTACTTC.

This clone was counted a few times. The J gene is TRBJ1-1, the V gene TRBV19; no firm D call. Germline values: CDR1 LNHDA, CDR2 SQIVND (reference sequence). V lost 3 bases, J lost 1 base, and 9 bases lay in between. CDR3 length: 14 amino acids. CDR3: CASSIRGKNTEAFF. In DNA form, the CDR3 reads TGTGCCAGTAGTATTCGGGGAAAGAACACTGAAGCTTTCTTT.

This sequence joins TRBV5-6 and TRBJ2-4; D gene uncertain. V lost 4 bases to trimming and J lost 6 bases, with 8 bases between them. From germline, CDR1 is SGHDT and CDR2 YYEEEE. CDR3 size: 12 residues. The CDR3 protein is CASSVTVNIQYF. The CDR3 DNA sequence: TGTGCCAGCAGCGTTACAGTAAACATTCAGTACTTC.

V usage is TRBV24-1 and J usage is TRBJ2-7; 8 bases fit TRBD1. Germline assignment: CDR1 KGHDR and CDR2 SFDVKD. The J segment lost 6 bases and the V segment lost 3 bases, leaving 9 bases of the junction unmatched. CDR3 length: 15 residues. CDR3 sequence: CATSDIKGQGREQYF. The CDR3 DNA follows: TGTGCCACCAGTGATATAAAAGGACAGGGCCGCGAGCAGTACTTC.

The chain joins TRBV6-5 to TRBJ2-4; D is ambiguous. Germline loops: CDR1 MNHEY, CDR2 SVGAGI. V lost 3 bases and J lost 0, with 6 bases in between. This CDR3 is built from 14 residues. CDR3 nucleotide sequence: TGTGCCAGCAGTTATAGCCAAGCCAAAAACATTCAGTACTTC. Protein sequence: CASSYSQAKNIQYF.

The chain carries TRBV6-6 and TRBJ2-7; 9 bases fit TRBD2. The CDR3 sequence is 13 residues long. Looked up from germline, CDR1 is MNHNY and CDR2 is SVGAGI (reference sequence). The V segment lost 8 bases and the J segment 7 bases; nucleotides outside the gene matches: 9. CDR3 amino acids: CASVVAGAVEQYF. The CDR3, as DNA: TGTGCCAGCGTCGTAGCGGGAGCGGTGGAGCAGTACTTC.